The following is a T cell receptor (beta chain) sequence with its context. This sample stems from a study of control samples from healthy donors and cancer patients. Sequencing was performed with immunoSEQ multiplex PCR; in TCRdb, only in-frame clones are kept and a portion is missing. The sample holds 90,000 to 150,000 clones, roughly 90% seen once. The V end lost 5 bases, the J end lost 1 base, and 9 bases lay between the germline ends. CDR1 is SEHNR and CDR2 is FQNEAQ in the germline V gene (reference sequence). This CDR3 has 13 amino acids. This TCR came from a man aged 50 to 59 in good health. Sequenced material: blood. The chain joins TRBV7-9 to TRBJ2-7, with a weak D call TRBD1 (6 bases). CDR3 coding DNA: TGTGCCAGCAGCACACAGGGATCCTACGAGCAGTACTTC. Its translation is CASSTQGSYEQYF.